This TCR beta chain was found in a study of blood T cell repertoires in COVID-19. About the study: COVID-19 samples, acute and convalescent, were from the United States, Italy and Spain. From T cells, B-cell-depleted T cells, or PBMCs came the material, which was cDNA or gDNA.

During active infection, Seattle patients enrolled and were then monitored through disease. CDR1 and CDR2 (germline): SGHNT, YYREEE (reference sequence). With 0 bases clipped from V and 2 bases from J, the junction kept 3 bases outside the gene matches. This CDR3 spans 15 amino acids. Clones were read by immunoSEQ multiplex PCR, and TCRdb kept only the in-frame ones, dropping some. The table lists some 260,000 clones, approximately 88% of them singletons. The specimen was peripheral blood. The TCR comes from a woman in her 70s with COVID-19, enrolled during active disease. This chain connects TRBV5-4 to TRBJ2-3; TRBD2 matches at 7 bases. Written as DNA, the CDR3 is TGTGCCAGCAGCTTGGATCTAGCGGACACAGATACGCAGTATTTT. Its translation: CASSLDLADTDTQYF.